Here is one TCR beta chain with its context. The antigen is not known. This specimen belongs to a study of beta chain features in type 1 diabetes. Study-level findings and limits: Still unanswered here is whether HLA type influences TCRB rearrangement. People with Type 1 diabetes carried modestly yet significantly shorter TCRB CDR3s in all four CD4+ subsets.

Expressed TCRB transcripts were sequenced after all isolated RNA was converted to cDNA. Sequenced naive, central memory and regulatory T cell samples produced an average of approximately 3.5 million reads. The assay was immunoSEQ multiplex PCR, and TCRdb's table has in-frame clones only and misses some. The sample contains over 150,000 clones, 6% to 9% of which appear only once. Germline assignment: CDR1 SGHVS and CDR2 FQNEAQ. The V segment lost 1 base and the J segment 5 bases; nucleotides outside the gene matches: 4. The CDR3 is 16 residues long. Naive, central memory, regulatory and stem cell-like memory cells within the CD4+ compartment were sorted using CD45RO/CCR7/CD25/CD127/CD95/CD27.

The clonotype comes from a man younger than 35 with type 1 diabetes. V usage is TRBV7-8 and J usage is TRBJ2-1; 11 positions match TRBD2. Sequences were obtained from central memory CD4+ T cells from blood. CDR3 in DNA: TGTGCCAGCAGCTTAGGGTCTAGCGGGAGGCACAATGAGCAGTTCTTC. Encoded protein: CASSLGSSGRHNEQFF.